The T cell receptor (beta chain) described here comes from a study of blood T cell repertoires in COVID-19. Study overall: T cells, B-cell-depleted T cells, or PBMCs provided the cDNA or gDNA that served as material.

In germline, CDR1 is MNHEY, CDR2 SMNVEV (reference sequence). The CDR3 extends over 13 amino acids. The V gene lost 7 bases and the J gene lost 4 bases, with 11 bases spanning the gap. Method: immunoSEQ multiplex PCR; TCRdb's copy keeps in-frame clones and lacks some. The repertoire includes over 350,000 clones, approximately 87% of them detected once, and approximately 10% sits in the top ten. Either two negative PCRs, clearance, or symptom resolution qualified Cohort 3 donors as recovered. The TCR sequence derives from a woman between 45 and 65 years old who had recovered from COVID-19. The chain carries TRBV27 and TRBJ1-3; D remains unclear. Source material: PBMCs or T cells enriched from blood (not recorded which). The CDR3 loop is CASKRRSGNTIYF. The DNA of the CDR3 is TGTGCCAGCAAGCGGAGGTCCGGAAACACCATATATTTT.